This T cell receptor beta chain was captured by sequencing in a study of post-analysis software for immune sequencing data. General study findings and limits: With TRBV5-6, TRBV5-1 and TRBV20-1 included, about five TRBV segments were more frequent in patients than in controls.

This clonotype was found many times. Its antigen is not known. TCR beta cDNA libraries had unique molecular identifiers. TCRdb independently ran MiXCR on the PCR reads; one entry per CDR3 protein. The table shows some 240,000 distinct CDR3 sequences, with 36% occurring only once. The CDR3 spans 12 residues. Trimming cost V 3 bases and J 8 bases, with 5 bases left between them. This sequence joins TRBV12-3 or TRBV12-4 and TRBJ1-6; D ambiguous. Sequenced sample: blood. This clonotype was obtained from a girl under 18 with multiple sclerosis. CDR3 in DNA: TGTGCCAGCAGTTTTACTTATTCACCCCTCCACTTT. Protein sequence: CASSFTYSPLHF.